The 10 T cell receptor beta chains below all came from one sample that was sequenced in a study of blood T cell repertoires in COVID-19. Method: immunoSEQ multiplex PCR; TCRdb's copy keeps in-frame clones and lacks some. The sample shows about 200,000 clones, around 90% of them seen only once. Specimen: peripheral blood. The receptors derive from a man younger than 40 with acute or convalescent COVID-19.

J is TRBJ1-6 and V is TRBV9; TRBD1 matches at 8 bases. CDR3 length: 16 residues. CDR1 and CDR2 (germline): SGDLS, YYNGEE. V shed 3 bases, J shed 1 base, and the junction held 3 bases outside the gene matches. The CDR3 nucleotides are TGTGCCAGCAGCGGCCGACAGGGGTCCTATAATTCACCCCTCCACTTT. It codes for CASSGRQGSYNSPLHF. The full variable domain, with the rest looked up from reference TRBV9 and TRBJ1-6, is DSGVTQTPKHLITATGQRVTLRCSPRSGDLSVYWYQQSLDQGLQFLIQYYNGEERAKGNILERFSAQQFPDLHSELNLSSLELGDSALYFCASSGRQGSYNSPLHFGNGTRLTVT.

This clone was seen once. The chain is built from TRBV19 and TRBJ1-5; tentative D call: TRBD1 (5 bases). This CDR3 is 15 amino acids long. V lost 6 bases, J lost 4 bases, and 16 bases lay in between. Germline V gives CDR1 LNHDA, CDR2 SQIVND (reference sequence). The CDR3 bases are TGTGCCAGTAGAACGGGGGGTGGGCATAATCAGCCCCAGCATTTT. Protein sequence: CASRTGGGHNQPQHF.

The genes are TRBV9 and TRBJ1-4, with D maybe TRBD1 (6 bases). Deletions cut 1 base from V and 0 bases from J, with 10 bases between. The CDR3 is made up of 16 amino acids. The V gene's germline CDR1 is SGDLS and CDR2 YYNGEE. The CDR3 loop is CASSVRGTPTNEKLFF. The CDR3 DNA sequence: TGTGCCAGCAGCGTAAGGGGGACACCAACTAATGAAAAACTGTTTTTT.

This rearrangement joins TRBV7-2 to TRBJ1-2; D not resolved. CDR3 size: 14 residues. The germline CDR1 and CDR2 sequences are SGHTA and FQGNSA. V was cut by 1 base and J by 3 bases, with 9 bases left in between. CDR3 nucleotide sequence: TGTGCCAGCAGCTTAGACGGGAGAGACTATGGCTACACCTTC. Amino acids: CASSLDGRDYGYTF.

The chain couples TRBV6-6 to TRBJ2-2; 10 bases agree with TRBD2. Germline CDR1 and CDR2: MNHNY and SVGAGI (reference sequence). V trimming: 5 bases; J trimming: 0 bases; junction bases outside the gene matches: 15. The CDR3 loop spans 20 amino acids. CDR3 nucleotides: TGTGCCAGCAGTCTTCGGACTAGCGGATCTACCCGTGCGAACACCGGGGAGCTGTTTTTT. Its protein is CASSLRTSGSTRANTGELFF.

The chain combines TRBV7-2 with TRBJ1-2; possible D gene TRBD1, 5 bases. CDR1 SGHTA and CDR2 FQGNSA come from the germline V gene. Trimming left V 1 base short and J 4 bases short, with 19 bases between. This CDR3 has 17 residues. The CDR3 region is CASSLGIEAGWSYGYTF. The DNA of the CDR3 is TGTGCCAGCAGCTTAGGGATCGAGGCAGGGTGGTCCTATGGCTACACCTTC.

The chain combines TRBV2 with TRBJ1-5; 8 bases fit TRBD1. Germline V gene lookup returns CDR1 SNHLY and CDR2 FYNNEI. V trimming: 6 bases; J trimming: 2 bases; junction bases outside the gene matches: 6. The CDR3 has 15 amino acids. CDR3 sequence reads: CASRYSGGGNQPQHF. DNA for the CDR3: TGTGCCAGCAGATACTCAGGGGGCGGCAATCAGCCCCAGCATTTT.

This clone was seen more than once but under ten times. The J gene is TRBJ2-7, the V gene TRBV7-8; the match to TRBD2 covers 8 bases. Germline trimming cut 2 bases from V and 5 bases from J; bases unmatched to any gene: 14. The V gene's germline CDR1 is SGHVS and CDR2 FQNEAQ. This CDR3 comprises 17 residues. CDR3 DNA: TGTGCCAGCAGCTTAACTAGGGCCATACGGGGGGGGAACGAGCAGTACTTC. It specifies CASSLTRAIRGGNEQYF.

This chain joins TRBV14 and TRBJ2-3; tentatively, D is TRBD1 (5 bases). With 7 bases removed from V and 5 bases from J, the gap between germline ends came to 13 bases. There are 13 residues in the CDR3. Germline CDR1 SGHDN, CDR2 FVKESK. DNA for the CDR3: TGTGCCAGCAAGGCAGGGAAGCAAGATACGCAGTATTTT. It specifies CASKAGKQDTQYF.

This sequence joins TRBV6-5 and TRBJ2-7, with D unclear. V shed 6 bases and J shed 6 bases, with 12 bases lying between them. Germline loops: CDR1 MNHEY, CDR2 SVGAGI. The CDR3 has 12 residues. Here the CDR3 reads CASSPIVREQYF. The CDR3 region has the DNA TGTGCCAGCAGCCCGATAGTACGCGAGCAGTACTTC.